A single sample is the source of the 18 T cell receptor beta chains below, sequenced in a study of blood T cell repertoires in COVID-19. The method was immunoSEQ multiplex PCR; TCRdb's version includes in-frame clones alone and lacks a portion of them. The sample holds approximately 210,000 clones, just under 85% seen once. What was sequenced was peripheral blood. All receptors derive from a woman aged 45-65 years with active or convalescent COVID-19.

The V gene is TRBV30, the J gene TRBJ1-2; a weak D match, TRBD1 (6 bases). The length of the CDR3 is 16 residues. Between the trimmed V and J ends, which lost 3 bases and 0 bases, there was a span of 17 bases. Germline values: CDR1 GTSNPN, CDR2 SVGIG (reference sequence). The CDR3: CAWSDNKGVANYGYTF. In nucleotides, the CDR3 is TGTGCCTGGAGCGATAACAAGGGGGTGGCTAACTATGGCTACACCTTC.

The chain employs TRBV5-1 and TRBJ2-7; TRBD1 is a possible D gene (5 bases). Germline CDR1 is SGHRS and CDR2 is YFSETQ. The CDR3 spans 13 residues. V shed 0 bases and J shed 6 bases, with 10 bases lying between them. The CDR3 nucleotides read TGCGCCAGCAGCTTGGAAAGGGGCGGCGAGCAGTACGTC. Translation: CASSLERGGEQYV.

This sequence joins TRBV15 and TRBJ1-2; 7 nucleotides agree with TRBD1. CDR1 and CDR2 from the germline V gene are LNHNV and YYDKDF (reference sequence). Losses at the gene ends were 2 bases for V and 3 bases for J; bases not matched to a gene: 3. CDR3 length equals 14 residues. CDR3 in amino acids: CATSRYTGDYGYTF. CDR3 coding DNA: TGTGCCACCAGCAGATATACAGGGGACTATGGCTACACCTTC. Based on the CDR3 plus reference TRBV15 and TRBJ1-2, the full variable domain is DAMVIQNPRYQVTQFGKPVTLSCSQTLNHNVMYWYQQKSSQAPKLLFHYYDKDFNNEADTPDNFQSRRPNTSFCFLDIRSPGLGDTAMYLCATSRYTGDYGYTFGSGTRLTVV.

J is TRBJ2-1 and V is TRBV10-1, with 7 bases identical to TRBD2. Germline loops: CDR1 WNHNN, CDR2 SYGVQD (reference sequence). The CDR3 spans 15 residues. The V segment lost 2 bases and the J segment 8 bases; nucleotides outside the gene matches: 9. CDR3 sequence: CASSELKAGSDEQFF. The CDR3 DNA sequence: TGCGCCAGCAGTGAGCTTAAAGCGGGGTCCGATGAGCAGTTCTTC.

This chain connects TRBV24-1 to TRBJ2-3, with TRBD2 matching over 10 bases. V was pared by 2 bases and J by 1 base, with 2 bases of the junction left unmatched. The germline V gene encodes CDR1 KGHDR and CDR2 SFDVKD. This CDR3 has 16 residues. CDR3 protein: CATSDSGTSGTDTQYF. CDR3 sequence (DNA): TGTGCCACCAGTGATTCCGGGACTAGCGGCACAGATACGCAGTATTTT.

This clone was seen once. The genes are TRBV5-1 and TRBJ2-1; 7 nucleotides match TRBD2. This CDR3 region has 13 residues. V gave up 4 bases and J gave up 10 bases; unmatched junction bases: 8. Looked up from germline, CDR1 is SGHRS and CDR2 is YFSETQ. CDR3 bases: TGCGCCAGCAGCCCGGGGGGACTGGGAGAGCAGTTCTTC. Its translation: CASSPGGLGEQFF.

The sample holds one count of this clone. The chain uses TRBV19 and TRBJ2-3; D is perhaps TRBD1 (5 bases). The CDR3 has 16 residues. Germline values: CDR1 LNHDA, CDR2 SQIVND (reference sequence). Trimming stripped 6 bases from V and 7 bases from J, with 23 bases between. The CDR3 protein is CASSHLRVGVKNTQYF. CDR3 DNA sequence: TGTGCCAGTAGCCACCTCAGGGTTGGGGTCAAGAATACGCAGTATTTT.

The chain couples TRBV3-1 (or the pseudogene TRBV3-2) to TRBJ2-5, with 11 positions matching TRBD1. V lost 3 bases and J lost 5; bases outside the gene matches: 5. Germline-derived CDR1 and CDR2 are LGHDT and YNNKEL (reference sequence). The CDR3 sequence is 15 residues long. The CDR3 DNA reads TGTGCCAGCAGCCATGGGACAGGGGGTTTGGAGACCCAGTACTTC. Amino acid sequence: CASSHGTGGLETQYF.

In its sample, this clone was seen a few times. CDR3 sequence (DNA): TGTGCCATCAGTTCCAGCGGGAGCACAGATACGCAGTATTTT. Protein product: CAISSSGSTDTQYF. The chain couples TRBV10-3 to TRBJ2-3, with D maybe TRBD2 (6 bases). There are 14 residues in the CDR3. In germline, CDR1 is ENHRY, CDR2 SYGVKD. The V end was cut by 5 bases, the J end by 0 bases, with 9 bases between.

The rearrangement uses TRBV5-1 and TRBJ1-3; perhaps TRBD1 as D (5 bases). CDR3 length: 15 residues. With 0 bases removed from V and 0 bases from J, the gap between germline ends came to 7 bases. From germline, CDR1 is SGHRS and CDR2 YFSETQ. The CDR3 nucleotides are TGCGCCAGCAGCTTGGAAGGGGTCTCTGGAAACACCATATATTTT. Translation: CASSLEGVSGNTIYF. The whole variable domain, filled in from reference TRBV5-1 and TRBJ1-3, reads KAGVTQTPRYLIKTRGQQVTLSCSPISGHRSVSWYQQTPGQGLQFLFEYFSETQRNKGNFPGRFSGRQFSNSRSEMNVSTLELGDSALYLCASSLEGVSGNTIYFGEGSWLTVV.

This clone showed up just once. The V call is TRBV19, the J call TRBJ2-4; D remains unclear. The CDR3 runs to 15 residues. The V gene lost 0 bases and the J gene lost 9 bases, with 15 bases spanning the gap. Germline-derived CDR1 and CDR2 are LNHDA and SQIVND (reference sequence). The CDR3 loop reads CASSIEGSRSRIQYF. The CDR3 bases are TGTGCCAGTAGTATAGAGGGCAGCCGGTCGCGCATTCAGTACTTC.

This CDR3 reads CAIRSRDRDGELFF. In DNA, the CDR3 is TGTGCCATCCGAAGCCGGGACAGGGACGGGGAGCTGTTTTTT. This chain connects TRBV10-3 to TRBJ2-2, with 9 bases identical to TRBD1. Trimming cost V 8 bases and J 7 bases; bases outside gene matches: 8. From germline, CDR1 is ENHRY and CDR2 SYGVKD. The CDR3 loop spans 14 amino acids.

V gene TRBV9 combines with J gene TRBJ2-1; 8 nucleotides line up with TRBD1. The germline gives CDR1 SGDLS, CDR2 YYNGEE. The J segment lost 4 bases and the V segment lost 4 bases, leaving 10 bases of the junction unmatched. CDR3 size: 16 residues. The CDR3 DNA reads TGTGCCAGCAGCATAAGTCCGGGACAGGTATACAATGAGCAGTTCTTC. It specifies CASSISPGQVYNEQFF.

The chain joins TRBV3-1 (or the pseudogene TRBV3-2) to TRBJ1-4; D remains ambiguous. This CDR3 is 15 amino acids long. Germline lookup yields CDR1 LGHDT and CDR2 YNNKEL (reference sequence). V was trimmed by 1 base and J by 12 bases, leaving 18 bases between them. The CDR3 coding sequence is TGTGCCAGCAGCCAAGGAGGAGGGAGGTTTGCGGAACTGTTTTTT. It encodes CASSQGGGRFAELFF.

This chain links TRBV11-2 with TRBJ2-2, with TRBD2 matching 11 bases. J gave up 4 bases and V 3 bases, and 4 bases lay outside the gene matches. CDR3 length: 16 residues. In germline, CDR1 is SGHAT, CDR2 FQNNGV. The CDR3 protein is CASSFRLAGSTGELFF. The DNA of the CDR3 is TGTGCCAGCAGCTTTCGACTAGCGGGAAGCACCGGGGAGCTGTTTTTT.

The chain is built from TRBV11-2 and TRBJ1-4; no firm D call. Germline CDR1 is SGHAT and CDR2 is FQNNGV. The CDR3 totals 14 residues. Trimming removed 4 bases at V and 7 bases at J, with 13 bases between. The CDR3 sequence is CASSSPAAPEKLFF. The CDR3 nucleotides are TGTGCCAGCAGCTCCCCCGCGGCCCCTGAAAAACTGTTTTTT.

The rearrangement joins TRBV13 to TRBJ1-1; possibly TRBD1 for D (5 bases). CDR1 is PRHDT and CDR2 is FYEKMQ in the germline V gene (reference sequence). The V gene lost 5 bases and the J gene lost 4 bases, with 11 bases spanning the gap. There are 13 residues in the CDR3. CDR3 sequence (DNA): TGTGCCAGCAGCCGGGGGAGGTTCACTGAAGCTTTCTTT. It specifies CASSRGRFTEAFF.

The chain employs TRBV19 and TRBJ1-5, with TRBD1 identical over 8 bases. Germline V gives CDR1 LNHDA, CDR2 SQIVND (reference sequence). V lost 6 bases, J lost 3 bases, and 10 bases stayed unmatched. CDR3 length: 16 amino acids. The DNA of the CDR3 is TGTGCCAGTAGAACACCCGGGACAGGACTCAATCAGCCCCAGCATTTT. It codes for CASRTPGTGLNQPQHF. The full variable domain, in which reference TRBV19 and TRBJ1-5 provide the parts outside the CDR3, is DGGITQSPKYLFRKEGQNVTLSCEQNLNHDAMYWYRQDPGQGLRLIYYSQIVNDFQKGDIAEGYSVSREKKESFPLTVTSAQKNPTAFYLCASRTPGTGLNQPQHFGDGTRLSIL.